These 10 T cell receptor beta chains share one sample of origin, sequenced in a study of CD8 T cells in ankylosing spondylitis. MiXCR was run by TCRdb on the 5' RACE reads, yielding one entry per CDR3 protein. The data hold 250,000 to 300,000 distinct CDR3 sequences, with 20% observed a single time. Material: blood, either unsorted or a sorted T cell fraction (not recorded which). Receptor source: a male donor with ankylosing spondylitis or in good health (not recorded which).

This clonotype was recorded at least ten times. The CDR3 nucleotides are TGTGCCAGCAGCGTAGGGTCTCTGAGATACAATGAGCAGTTCTTC. Translating gives CASSVGSLRYNEQFF. This rearrangement joins TRBV9 to TRBJ2-1; D remains unclear. The CDR3 has 15 residues. Per the germline V gene, CDR1 is SGDLS and CDR2 is YYNGEE. The V end lost 0 bases, the J end lost 4 bases, and 11 bases lay between the germline ends.

This clonotype was seen more than once but under ten times. The V gene is TRBV20-1, the J gene TRBJ2-1, with TRBD2 identical over 9 bases. Germline CDR1 and CDR2: DFQATT and SNEGSKA (reference sequence). Unmatched junction bases numbered 7, after V lost 0 bases and J lost 4 bases. This CDR3 comprises 16 residues. Written as DNA, the CDR3 is TGCAGTGCTAGAGAGGCGGGGGGGCCTATGTACAATGAGCAGTTCTTC. Its translation is CSAREAGGPMYNEQFF.

This clonotype showed up just a few times. This chain uses TRBV5-1 with TRBJ2-7, with 10 positions matching TRBD2. The ends lost 7 bases at V and 4 bases at J; junction bases unmatched: 11. CDR1 is SGHRS and CDR2 is YFSETQ in the germline V gene. The CDR3 is 15 amino acids. The CDR3 nucleotides are TGCGCCAGCGCCCTCCTGAGCGGGGGGGCATACGAGCAGTACGTC. Amino acids: CASALLSGGAYEQYV.

This clonotype was counted at least ten times. CDR3 bases: TGTGCCAGCAGGGCAGGGCACTACACCGGGGAGCTGTTTTTT. It yields the protein CASRAGHYTGELFF. The V call is TRBV6-1, the J call TRBJ2-2; the D gene is possibly TRBD1 (5 bases). The CDR3 totals 14 residues. Germline-derived CDR1 and CDR2 are MNHNS and SASEGT. V shed 6 bases and J shed 3 bases, with 11 bases lying between them.

V is TRBV11-2 and J is TRBJ2-3; TRBD2 aligns across 11 bases. The CDR3 length is 13 residues. Germline-derived CDR1 and CDR2 are SGHAT and FQNNGV. J lost 6 bases, V lost 6 bases, and 2 bases had no gene match. The CDR3 is CASRLAGVDTQYF. The CDR3 region has the DNA TGTGCCAGCAGACTAGCGGGAGTCGATACGCAGTATTTT. Full variable domain (remainder filled in from reference TRBV11-2 and TRBJ2-3): EAGVAQSPRYKIIEKRQSVAFWCNPISGHATLYWYQQILGQGPKLLIQFQNNGVVDDSQLPKDRFSAERLKGVDSTLKIQPAKLEDSAVYLCASRLAGVDTQYFGPGTRLTVL.

This chain connects TRBV15 to TRBJ1-4; D is unresolved. Germline CDR1 LNHNV, CDR2 YYDKDF (reference sequence). This CDR3 is 14 amino acids long. V lost 9 bases to trimming and J lost 2 bases, with 13 bases between them. CDR3 nucleotide sequence: TGTGCCACAGCTATGGGGTCTACTAATGAAAAACTGTTTTTT. This sequence encodes CATAMGSTNEKLFF.

This clonotype came up a few times. The CDR3 DNA sequence: TGCGCCAGCAGCCACCGGGGCCGGAACACCGGGGAGCTGTTTTTT. This codes for CASSHRGRNTGELFF. V is TRBV5-1 and J is TRBJ2-2; D is perhaps TRBD1 or TRBD2 (5 bases each). The V gene's germline CDR1 is SGHRS and CDR2 YFSETQ. The CDR3 spans 15 residues. V lost 4 bases, J lost 1 base, and 11 bases lay in between.

In this sample, this clonotype turned up a few times. This chain joins TRBV20-1 and TRBJ2-5; D is unclear. From germline, CDR1 is DFQATT and CDR2 SNEGSKA (reference sequence). The V gene lost 3 bases and the J gene lost 3 bases, with 11 bases spanning the gap. The CDR3 runs 13 residues. CDR3 residues: CSARPVGEETQYF. The CDR3 region has the DNA TGCAGTGCTAGGCCGGTTGGGGAAGAGACCCAGTACTTC.

This clonotype occurred a few times. The DNA of the CDR3 is TGCAGTGCTAGCCTCGCGGGGACAGATACGCAGTATTTT. Its translation is CSASLAGTDTQYF. V gene TRBV20-1 combines with J gene TRBJ2-3; a weak D match, TRBD2 (6 bases). With 3 bases removed from V and 3 bases from J, the gap between germline ends came to 10 bases. The CDR3 loop spans 13 amino acids. Germline CDR1 DFQATT, CDR2 SNEGSKA (reference sequence).

In this sample, this clonotype turned up many times. V gene TRBV10-3 combines with J gene TRBJ2-3, with D perhaps assigned TRBD1 or TRBD2 (6 bases each). Germline loops: CDR1 ENHRY, CDR2 SYGVKD. The CDR3 loop spans 15 amino acids. V lost 10 bases to trimming and J lost 2 bases, with 19 bases between them. The CDR3, as DNA: TGTGCCACCCGAGCGGGCAGGGGATACACAGATACGCAGTATTTT. Translated: CATRAGRGYTDTQYF.